The 5 T cell receptor beta chains below come from one sample, sequenced in a study of T-cell memory formation after mild COVID-19. MiXCR, run by TCRdb on the 5' RACE reads, gives a single entry per CDR3 protein. The sample has about 470,000 distinct CDR3 sequences, 20% to 25% seen once. The specimen was PBMCs or a T cell subset sorted from them (not recorded which). The receptors here all came from an adult woman who had mild COVID-19 (a few samples of this study predate the infection). Cell type and time point are not known.

The rearrangement links TRBV14 to TRBJ2-5; perhaps TRBD2 as D (8 bases). Germline CDR1 is SGHDN and CDR2 is FVKESK. Trimming cost V 4 bases and J 2 bases, with 14 bases left between them. The CDR3 spans 15 residues. The CDR3 DNA sequence: TGTGCCAGCAGCCGACTAGCGACAGGGCAAGAGACCCAGTACTTC. Translated, it gives CASSRLATGQETQYF.

This clonotype was detected a few times. The chain uses TRBV4-1 and TRBJ2-1; D is ambiguous. Trimming took off 0 bases at V and 7 bases at J, with 7 bases between the two ends. Germline lookup yields CDR1 MGHRA and CDR2 YSYEKL. The CDR3 is 13 amino acids. Written as DNA, the CDR3 is TGCGCCAGCAGCCAAGAACGGTCGAATGAGCAGTTCTTC. It translates to CASSQERSNEQFF.

This clonotype has more than one count but fewer than ten. This chain connects TRBV7-6 to TRBJ2-5, with 8 bases lining up with TRBD1. In germline, CDR1 is SGHVS, CDR2 FNYEAQ. V trimming: 7 bases; J trimming: 2 bases; junction bases outside the gene matches: 9. CDR3 length: 15 residues. The CDR3 DNA follows: TGTGCCAGCACCCTTTATCAGGGGGCTCAAGAGACCCAGTACTTC. Its translation: CASTLYQGAQETQYF.

This clonotype was counted a few times. V and J are TRBV7-2 and TRBJ2-7; D is ambiguous. The CDR3 spans 15 residues. Germline CDR1 and CDR2: SGHTA and FQGNSA. Trimming left V 0 bases short and J 6 bases short, with 15 bases between. This chain's CDR3 is CASSLAGYTVGEQYF. In DNA, the CDR3 is TGTGCCAGCAGCTTAGCGGGCTACACCGTGGGCGAGCAGTACTTC.

This clonotype showed up many times. J is TRBJ2-2 and V is TRBV7-3; weak D call: TRBD2 (6 bases). This CDR3 region has 14 residues. Germline CDR1 is SGHTA and CDR2 is FQGTGA. Between the trimmed V and J ends, which lost 5 bases and 1 base, there was a span of 8 bases. CDR3 loop: CASSPGGNTGELFF. Here the CDR3 DNA reads TGTGCCAGCAGCCCCGGGGGGAACACCGGGGAGCTGTTTTTT.